This T cell receptor beta chain was captured by sequencing in a study of blood T cell repertoires in COVID-19. Generated by immunoSEQ multiplex PCR, the TCRdb table keeps only in-frame clones and is missing some. The table includes 140,000 or so clones, over 70% detected once. The sample was peripheral blood. This clonotype originated in a man in his fifties or sixties who had recovered from COVID-19.

The CDR3 DNA follows: TGTGCCAGCAGCACGTGGGGGGTAGAGACCCAGTACTTC. Translating it yields CASSTWGVETQYF. The chain couples TRBV6-2 or TRBV6-3 to TRBJ2-5; tentative D call: TRBD2 (6 bases). This CDR3 contains 13 residues. Germline-derived CDR1 and CDR2 are MNHEY and SVGEGT. Trimming took 6 bases from V and 4 from J, leaving 12 bases between them.